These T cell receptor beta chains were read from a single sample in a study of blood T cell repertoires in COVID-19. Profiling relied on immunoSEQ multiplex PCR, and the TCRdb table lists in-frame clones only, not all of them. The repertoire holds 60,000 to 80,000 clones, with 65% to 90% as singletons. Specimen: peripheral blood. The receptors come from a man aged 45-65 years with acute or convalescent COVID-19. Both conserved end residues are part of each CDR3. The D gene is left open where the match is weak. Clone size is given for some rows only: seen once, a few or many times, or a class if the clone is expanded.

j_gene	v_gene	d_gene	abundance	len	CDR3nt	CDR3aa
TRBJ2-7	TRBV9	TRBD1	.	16	TGTGCCAGCAGCGTAGTTGTTAGGGGACAGGGGGTCGAGCAGTACTTC	CASSVVVRGQGVEQYF
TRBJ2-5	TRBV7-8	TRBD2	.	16	TGTGCCAGCAGCTTAGGGACTAGCGGGGGCCAGGAGACCCAGTACTTC	CASSLGTSGGQETQYF
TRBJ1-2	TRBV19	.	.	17	TGTGCCAGTAGTATAGGAGCCCCCAGGGGCGAGGTCTATGGCTACACCTTC	CASSIGAPRGEVYGYTF
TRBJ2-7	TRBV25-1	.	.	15	TGTGCCAGCAGTGGACGGACGGGGTTGTTGGTCGAGCAGTACTTC	CASSGRTGLLVEQYF
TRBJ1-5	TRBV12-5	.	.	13	TGTGCTAGCGATCAGGGTATCGGGCAGCCCCAGCATTTT	CASDQGIGQPQHF
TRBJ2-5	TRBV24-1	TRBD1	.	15	TGTGCCACCAGTGATTTGTACAGGGGAAGGGAGACCCAGTACTTC	CATSDLYRGRETQYF
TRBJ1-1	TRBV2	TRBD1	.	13	TGTGCCAGCAGTCGGGGACAGGGGACTGAAGCTTTCTTT	CASSRGQGTEAFF
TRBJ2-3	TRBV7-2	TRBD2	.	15	TGTGCCAGCAGCTTAAGGCTAGCGGGCACAGATACGCAGTATTTT	CASSLRLAGTDTQYF
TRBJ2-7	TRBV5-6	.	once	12	TGTGCCAGCCACTCCGGGGTAAGGGAGCAGTACTTC	CASHSGVREQYF
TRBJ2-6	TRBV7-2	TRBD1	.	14	TGTGCCAGCATCGACAGGGCTGGGGCCAACGTCCTGACTTTC	CASIDRAGANVLTF
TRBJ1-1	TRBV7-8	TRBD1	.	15	TGTGCCAGCAGCTTAGGACGACAGGGGTCGACTGAAGCTTTCTTT	CASSLGRQGSTEAFF
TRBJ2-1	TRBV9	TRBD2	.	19	TGTGCCAGCAGCGCGTGGGGTTCTAGCGGGGGGGCCTCGGTGAATGAGCAGTTCTTC	CASSAWGSSGGASVNEQFF
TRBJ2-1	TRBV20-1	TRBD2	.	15	TGCAGTGCTAGTCCGGCGGGGGGGCCGAACAATGAGCAGTTCTTC	CSASPAGGPNNEQFF
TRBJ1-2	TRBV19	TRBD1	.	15	TGTGCCAGTAGTACCCCGGGACAGGGAAGCTATGGCTACACCTTC	CASSTPGQGSYGYTF
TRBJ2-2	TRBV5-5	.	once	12	TGTGCCAGCAGCTTGGTTAACGGGGAGCTGTTTTTT	CASSLVNGELFF
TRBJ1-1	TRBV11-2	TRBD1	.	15	TGTGCCAGCAGCCGGGGACAGGGATTGAACACTGAAGCTTTCTTT	CASSRGQGLNTEAFF
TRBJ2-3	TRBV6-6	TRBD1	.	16	TGTGCCAGCAGTCGGACAGGGGCGTCTAGCACAGATACGCAGTATTTT	CASSRTGASSTDTQYF
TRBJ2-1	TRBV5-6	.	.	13	TGTGCCAGCAGCGCCGTTTCGAGGATTGAGCAGTTCTTC	CASSAVSRIEQFF
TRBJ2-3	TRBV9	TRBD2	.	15	TGTGCCAGCAGCTTTACGACTAGCGGCACAGATACGCAGTATTTT	CASSFTTSGTDTQYF
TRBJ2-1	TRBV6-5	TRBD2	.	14	TGTGCCAGCAGTTACTCGGGACTAACCAATGAGCAGTTCTTC	CASSYSGLTNEQFF
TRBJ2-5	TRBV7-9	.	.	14	TGTGCCAGCAGCCCCGTGGGGCTCGGGGAGACCCAGTACTTC	CASSPVGLGETQYF
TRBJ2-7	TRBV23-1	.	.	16	TGCGCCAGCAGTCAATCGGAAACAGTCAGCTCCTACGAGCAGTACTTC	CASSQSETVSSYEQYF
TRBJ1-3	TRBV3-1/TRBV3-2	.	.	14	TGTGCCAGCAGCCAAGGTCGCAGGGGAAACACCATATATTTT	CASSQGRRGNTIYF
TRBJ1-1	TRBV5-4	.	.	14	TGTGCCAGCAGCTTAAGGGGCCGGAACACTGAAGCTTTCTTT	CASSLRGRNTEAFF
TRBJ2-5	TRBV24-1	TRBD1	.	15	TGTGCCACCAGTGACCCAGAGGGGGCTGGAGAGACCCAGTACTTC	CATSDPEGAGETQYF
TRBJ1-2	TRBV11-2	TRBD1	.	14	TGTGCCAGCAGCTGGGACAGCACTAACTATGGCTACACCTTC	CASSWDSTNYGYTF
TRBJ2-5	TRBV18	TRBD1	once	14	TGTGCCAGCTCACCACCGACAGGGCAAGAGACCCAGTACTTC	CASSPPTGQETQYF
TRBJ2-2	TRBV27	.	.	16	TGTGCCAGCAGTTCCCTTCGGACTGGGAACACCGGGGAGCTGTTTTTT	CASSSLRTGNTGELFF
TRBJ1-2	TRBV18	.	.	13	TGTGCCAGCTCACCACCTGGAGTAGATGGCTACACCTTC	CASSPPGVDGYTF
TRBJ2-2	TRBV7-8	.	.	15	TGTGCCAGCAGCTTACGAACTAGTCGGTCCGGGGAGCTGTTTTTT	CASSLRTSRSGELFF
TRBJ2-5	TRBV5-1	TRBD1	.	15	TGCGCCAGCAGCTTGGACAGGGGCATTGGAGAGACCCAGTACTTC	CASSLDRGIGETQYF
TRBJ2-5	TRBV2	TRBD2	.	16	TGTGCCAGCAGTGGAGCTAGCGGGGGTGTTGGGGAGACCCAGTACTTC	CASSGASGGVGETQYF
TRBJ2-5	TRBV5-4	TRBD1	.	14	TGTGCCAGCAGCCCGGGACAGATGAAAGAGACCCAGTACTTC	CASSPGQMKETQYF
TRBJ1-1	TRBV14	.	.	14	TGTGCCAGCAGCCAAGAGACAGCGAACACTGAAGCTTTCTTT	CASSQETANTEAFF
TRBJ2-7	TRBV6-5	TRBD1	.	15	TGTGCCAGCAGAGGACCGGGACAGGGGGCCTACGAGCAGTACTTC	CASRGPGQGAYEQYF